These 19 T cell receptor beta chains originate from one sample sequenced in a study of cytomegalovirus exposure and HLA in healthy donors. A multiplex PCR was run with 60 Vbeta primers and 13 Jbeta primers. Clones were read by immunoSEQ multiplex PCR, and TCRdb kept only the in-frame ones, dropping some. The table includes 180,000 or so clones, approximately 86% detected once. The sequenced material came from PBMCs. The source of these receptors is a woman in her twenties or thirties in good health and CMV-seronegative.

V and J are TRBV5-1 and TRBJ2-7; the match to TRBD2 covers 12 bases. The CDR3 has 15 amino acids. CDR1 and CDR2 (germline): SGHRS, YFSETQ. Trimming took 0 bases from V and 9 from J; bases not matched to a gene: 7. The CDR3, as DNA: TGCGCCAGCAGCTTGGAACTAGCGGGGGGAACTGTGCAGTACTTC. Its translation: CASSLELAGGTVQYF.

The V call is TRBV27, the J call TRBJ1-2; no clear D. Germline V gives CDR1 MNHEY, CDR2 SMNVEV (reference sequence). With 5 bases removed from V and 7 bases from J, the gap between germline ends came to 20 bases. The CDR3 runs 15 residues. The CDR3, as DNA: TGTGCCAGCAGTCGACTCTCCGGGGATTTGGGTGGCTACACCTTC. It translates to CASSRLSGDLGGYTF.

This chain joins TRBV28 and TRBJ2-4; perhaps TRBD1 as D (6 bases). V was cut by 6 bases and J by 1 base, with 16 bases left in between. The CDR3 runs 16 residues. The germline V gene encodes CDR1 MDHEN and CDR2 SYDVKM. The CDR3 loop is CASRPRGDRAKNIQYF. DNA of the CDR3: TGTGCCAGCAGACCCAGGGGAGATCGGGCCAAAAACATTCAGTACTTC.

V gene TRBV10-3 combines with J gene TRBJ2-1; 8 bases line up with TRBD2. The CDR3 is 15 residues long. The junction had 9 bases not matched to a gene; V was cut back by 6 bases and J by 5 bases. CDR1 ENHRY and CDR2 SYGVKD come from the germline V gene. CDR3 in amino acids: CAISDPGRANNEQFF. In DNA, the CDR3 is TGTGCCATCAGCGATCCCGGGAGGGCCAACAATGAGCAGTTCTTC.

The chain employs TRBV6-1 and TRBJ2-2; D unresolved. The CDR3 has 13 amino acids. Germline CDR1 and CDR2: MNHNS and SASEGT. V lost 5 bases to trimming and J lost 3 bases, with 7 bases between them. CDR3 nucleotide sequence: TGTGCCAGCAGTTTCGAGTACACCGGGGAGCTGTTTTTT. This codes for CASSFEYTGELFF.

The CDR3 here is CASSPDTSYEQYF. The CDR3 DNA reads TGTGCCAGCAGCCCGGACACGTCCTACGAGCAGTACTTC. This chain connects TRBV28 to TRBJ2-7, with a possible D match to TRBD1 (5 bases). Germline V gene sequence: CDR1 MDHEN, CDR2 SYDVKM. This CDR3 comprises 13 residues. V gave up 6 bases and J gave up 1 base, with 10 bases separating them.

V usage is TRBV20-1 and J usage is TRBJ2-3, with a possible D match to TRBD1 (6 bases). The CDR3 totals 11 residues. Germline V gives CDR1 DFQATT, CDR2 SNEGSKA (reference sequence). Trimming cost V 6 bases and J 10 bases, with 14 bases left between them. The CDR3 DNA reads as TGCAGTGCAAACCGGGACACCCCGCAGTATTTT. It yields the protein CSANRDTPQYF.

V gene TRBV5-1 combines with J gene TRBJ2-5; no reliable D call. Per germline, CDR1 SGHRS and CDR2 YFSETQ. Trimming cost V 0 bases and J 0 bases, with 6 bases left between them. CDR3 length: 14 amino acids. CDR3 DNA sequence: TGCGCCAGCAGCTTGGTTCCAGACCAAGAGACCCAGTACTTC. This translates into CASSLVPDQETQYF.

The chain carries TRBV5-6 and TRBJ1-5; D remains unclear. Trimming cost V 2 bases and J 9 bases, with 12 bases left between them. Per germline, CDR1 SGHDT and CDR2 YYEEEE. The CDR3 contains 13 residues. The CDR3 nucleotides read TGTGCCAGCAGCTTTGCATCGGGTGGGCCCCAGCATTTT. This sequence encodes CASSFASGGPQHF. Full variable domain (missing parts from reference TRBV5-6 and TRBJ1-5): DAGVTQSPTHLIKTRGQQVTLRCSPKSGHDTVSWYQQALGQGPQFIFQYYEEEERQRGNFPDRFSGHQFPNYSSELNVNALLLGDSALYLCASSFASGGPQHFGDGTRLSIL.

This chain links TRBV7-2 with TRBJ2-5, with a tentative D call TRBD1 (6 bases). The CDR3 loop spans 16 amino acids. V was clipped by 1 base and J by 5 bases, with 17 bases between them. Germline assignment: CDR1 SGHTA and CDR2 FQGNSA. In nucleotides, the CDR3 is TGTGCCAGCAGCTTAGATGTAAGGACAGCTGGGGAGACCCAGTACTTC. This sequence encodes CASSLDVRTAGETQYF.

The V call is TRBV18, the J call TRBJ1-1; D unclear. Deletions cut 1 base from V and 2 bases from J, with 14 bases between. Germline assignment: CDR1 KGHSH and CDR2 LQKENI. CDR3 length equals 16 residues. The CDR3 spells CASSPRQYGSNTEAFF. CDR3 DNA sequence: TGTGCCAGCTCACCACGTCAATACGGTTCAAACACTGAAGCTTTCTTT.

This clone was counted between two and nine times. V gene TRBV7-9 combines with J gene TRBJ2-5; no definite D call. The length of the CDR3 is 15 residues. Trimming shortened V by 5 bases and J by 2 bases, and 15 bases separated the two germline ends. Looked up from germline, CDR1 is SEHNR and CDR2 is FQNEAQ (reference sequence). CDR3 region: CASSATALLQETQYF. CDR3 bases: TGTGCCAGCAGCGCCACCGCGTTGTTGCAAGAGACCCAGTACTTC.

The genes are TRBV28 and TRBJ1-2, with a possible D match to TRBD1 (6 bases). CDR3 length equals 15 residues. Germline CDR1 and CDR2: MDHEN and SYDVKM. The V gene lost 2 bases and the J gene lost 4 bases, with 14 bases spanning the gap. The chain's CDR3 is CASSLVGASSYGYTF. The CDR3 DNA follows: TGTGCCAGCAGTTTAGTGGGGGCGTCTAGCTATGGCTACACCTTC.

The chain couples TRBV9 to TRBJ2-2; 7 positions match TRBD1. The trim removed 4 bases at V and 6 bases at J, leaving 6 bases unmatched. The CDR3 is 14 amino acids. In germline, CDR1 is SGDLS, CDR2 YYNGEE. CDR3 sequence: CASSIPTGSGELFF. CDR3 bases: TGTGCCAGCAGCATCCCGACAGGGTCCGGGGAGCTGTTTTTT.

The rearrangement links TRBV5-6 to TRBJ1-5; possible D gene TRBD1, 5 bases. The CDR3 is 15 residues long. V lost 1 base to trimming and J lost 2 bases, with 10 bases between them. CDR1 is SGHDT, CDR2 YYEEEE, per germline. The CDR3 DNA reads as TGTGCCAGCAGCTTGTATTCACAGGGCAATCAGCCCCAGCATTTT. The encoded protein is CASSLYSQGNQPQHF.

V and J are TRBV5-1 and TRBJ1-1; 7 nucleotides line up with TRBD1. The CDR3 totals 14 residues. The germline CDR1 and CDR2 sequences are SGHRS and YFSETQ. The V segment lost 3 bases and the J segment 4 bases; nucleotides outside the gene matches: 6. CDR3 bases: TGCGCCAGCAGCTCCCAACAGGGGAGCACTGAAGCTTTCTTT. Residues: CASSSQQGSTEAFF.

The V and J genes are TRBV4-2 and TRBJ2-3; the match to TRBD2 covers 8 bases. Trimming cost V 1 base and J 2 bases; bases outside gene matches: 5. The CDR3 has 16 residues. Germline CDR1 reads LGHNA; CDR2 reads YNFKEQ. The CDR3 DNA reads TGTGCCAGCAGCCAAGTCAGGCGGGGGGCCACAGATACGCAGTATTTT. Its translation is CASSQVRRGATDTQYF.

With respect to this clone: At the DNA level, this CDR3 is encoded by other sequences in the same sample as well. The chain carries TRBV11-1 and TRBJ1-2; D unclear. The CDR3 contains 16 residues. V gave up 5 bases and J gave up 6 bases, with 22 bases separating them. Germline CDR1 is SGHAT and CDR2 is FQDESV (reference sequence). CDR3 nucleotide sequence: TGTGCCAGCAGCGTAGACGGGGTACAAGGCAGGAATGGCTACACCTTC. Protein sequence: CASSVDGVQGRNGYTF.

The chain combines TRBV19 with TRBJ2-2, with TRBD2 matching over 8 bases. CDR3 length equals 16 residues. Germline V gives CDR1 LNHDA, CDR2 SQIVND (reference sequence). V lost 1 base, J lost 4 bases, and 5 bases stayed unmatched. The CDR3 nucleotides read TGTGCCAGTAGTATAGTTGGTAGCGGGACCACCGGGGAGCTGTTTTTT. This translates into CASSIVGSGTTGELFF.